This T cell receptor beta chain comes out of a study of Graves' ophthalmopathy and Graves' hyperthyroidism. CDR3 length equals 15 residues. Germline-derived CDR1 and CDR2 are SGHTA and FQGNSA. V was clipped by 5 bases and J by 2 bases, with 16 bases between them. Amplification from RNA transcripts yielded the TCR beta CDR3 regions. HTBI-primed first-round RT-PCR preceded second-round multiplex PCR. TCRdb reprocessed the multiplex PCR reads with MiXCR, giving one entry per CDR3 protein. Of around 1,000,000 distinct CDR3 sequences in the sample, 36% were seen once. Study-wide findings and caveats: With roughly 88% sensitivity and more than 75% specificity, a 13-signature model separated ophthalmopathy from stable hyperthyroidism. It was with 65% to 71% sensitivity and about 72% specificity that the model predicted ophthalmopathy progression.

There are many counts of this clonotype. The target antigen is unknown. Reliance was placed on clinical symptoms, serum thyroxine, TRAb, thyroid ultrasound and orbital computed tomography for diagnosis. Specimen: peripheral blood or thyroid tissue (not recorded which). The TCR originated in an adult man with Graves' hyperthyroidism. The V call is TRBV7-2, the J call TRBJ2-7; D call uncertain. CDR3 amino acids: CASSPFGHPPYEQYF. CDR3 DNA: TGTGCCAGCAGCCCATTCGGGCACCCGCCCTACGAGCAGTACTTC.